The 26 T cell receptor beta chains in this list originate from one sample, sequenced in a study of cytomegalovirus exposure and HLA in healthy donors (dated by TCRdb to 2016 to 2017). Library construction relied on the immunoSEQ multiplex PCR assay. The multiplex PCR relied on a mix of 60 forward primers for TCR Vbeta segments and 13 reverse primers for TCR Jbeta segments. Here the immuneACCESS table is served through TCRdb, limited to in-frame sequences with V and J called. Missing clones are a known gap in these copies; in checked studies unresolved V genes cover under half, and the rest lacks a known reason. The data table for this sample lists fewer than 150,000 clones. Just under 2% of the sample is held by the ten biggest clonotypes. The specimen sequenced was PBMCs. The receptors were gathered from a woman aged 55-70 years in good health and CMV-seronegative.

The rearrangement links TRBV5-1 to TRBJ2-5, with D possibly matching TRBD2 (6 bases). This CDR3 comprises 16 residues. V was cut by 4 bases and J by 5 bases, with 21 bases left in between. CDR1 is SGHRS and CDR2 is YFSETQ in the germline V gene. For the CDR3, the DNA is TGCGCCAGCAGCCCGGAGGGTCCGTTCTTGGATGAGACCCAGTACTTC. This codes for CASSPEGPFLDETQYF. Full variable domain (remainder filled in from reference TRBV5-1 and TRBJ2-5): KAGVTQTPRYLIKTRGQQVTLSCSPISGHRSVSWYQQTPGQGLQFLFEYFSETQRNKGNFPGRFSGRQFSNSRSEMNVSTLELGDSALYLCASSPEGPFLDETQYFGPGTRLLVL.

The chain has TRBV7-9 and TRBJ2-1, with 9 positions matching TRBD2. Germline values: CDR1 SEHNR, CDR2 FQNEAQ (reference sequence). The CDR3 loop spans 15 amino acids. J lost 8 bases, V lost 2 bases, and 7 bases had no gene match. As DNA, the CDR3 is TGTGCCAGCAGCTTACTTAGCGGGGGAAGGGATGAGCAGTTCTTC. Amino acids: CASSLLSGGRDEQFF.

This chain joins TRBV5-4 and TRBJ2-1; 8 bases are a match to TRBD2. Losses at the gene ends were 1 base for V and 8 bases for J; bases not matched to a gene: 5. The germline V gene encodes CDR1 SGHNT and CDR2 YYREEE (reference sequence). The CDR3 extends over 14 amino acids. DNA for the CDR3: TGTGCCAGCAGCTTGATAAACGGGAGGGATGAGCAGTTCTTC. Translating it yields CASSLINGRDEQFF.

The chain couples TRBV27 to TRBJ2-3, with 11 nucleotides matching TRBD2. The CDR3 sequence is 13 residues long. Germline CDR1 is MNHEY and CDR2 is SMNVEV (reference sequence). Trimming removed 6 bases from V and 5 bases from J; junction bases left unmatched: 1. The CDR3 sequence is CASRLAGEDTQYF. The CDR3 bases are TGTGCCAGCAGACTAGCGGGAGAAGATACGCAGTATTTT.

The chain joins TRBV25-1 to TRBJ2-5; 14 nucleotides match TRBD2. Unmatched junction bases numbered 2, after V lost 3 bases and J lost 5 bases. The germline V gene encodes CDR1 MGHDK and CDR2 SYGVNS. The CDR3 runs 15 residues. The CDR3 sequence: CASSEGLAGVETQYF. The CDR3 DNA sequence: TGTGCCAGCAGTGAGGGACTAGCGGGAGTGGAGACCCAGTACTTC.

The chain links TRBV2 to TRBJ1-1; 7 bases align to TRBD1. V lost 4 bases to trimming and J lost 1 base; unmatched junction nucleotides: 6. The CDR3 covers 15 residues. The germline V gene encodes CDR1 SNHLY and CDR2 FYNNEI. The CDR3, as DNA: TGTGCCAGCAGTGTACAGGGGCTGAGGAACACTGAAGCTTTCTTT. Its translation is CASSVQGLRNTEAFF.

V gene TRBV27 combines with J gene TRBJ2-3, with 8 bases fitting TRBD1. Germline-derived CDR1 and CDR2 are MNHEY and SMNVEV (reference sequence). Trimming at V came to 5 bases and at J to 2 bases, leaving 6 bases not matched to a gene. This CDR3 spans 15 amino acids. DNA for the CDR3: TGTGCCAGCAGTAAGGGACAGGTCTCCACAGATACGCAGTATTTT. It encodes CASSKGQVSTDTQYF.

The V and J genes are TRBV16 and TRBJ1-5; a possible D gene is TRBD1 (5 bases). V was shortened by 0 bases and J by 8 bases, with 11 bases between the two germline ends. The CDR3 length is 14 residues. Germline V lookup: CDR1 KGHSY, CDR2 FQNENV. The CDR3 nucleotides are TGTGCCAGCAGCCAATCGGGGAGGGGTGAGCCCCAGCATTTT. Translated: CASSQSGRGEPQHF.

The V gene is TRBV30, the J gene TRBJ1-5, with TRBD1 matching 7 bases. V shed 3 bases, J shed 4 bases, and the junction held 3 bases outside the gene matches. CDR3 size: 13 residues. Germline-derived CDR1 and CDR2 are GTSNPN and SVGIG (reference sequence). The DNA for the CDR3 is TGTGCCTGGAGCCAGGGGGATAATCAGCCCCAGCATTTT. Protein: CAWSQGDNQPQHF.

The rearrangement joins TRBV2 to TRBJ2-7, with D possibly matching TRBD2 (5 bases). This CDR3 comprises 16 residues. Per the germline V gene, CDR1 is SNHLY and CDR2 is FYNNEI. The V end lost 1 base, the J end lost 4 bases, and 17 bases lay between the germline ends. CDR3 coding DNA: TGTGCCAGCAGTGAAGTGTGGCAGACCGGGGAGTACGAGCAGTACTTC. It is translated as CASSEVWQTGEYEQYF.

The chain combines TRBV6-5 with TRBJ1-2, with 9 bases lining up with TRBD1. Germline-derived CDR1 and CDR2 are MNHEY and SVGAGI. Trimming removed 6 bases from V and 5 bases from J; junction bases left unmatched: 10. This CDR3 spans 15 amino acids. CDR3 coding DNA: TGTGCCAGCAGCGGGCGGGGACAGGGACTTTATGGCTACACCTTC. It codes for CASSGRGQGLYGYTF.

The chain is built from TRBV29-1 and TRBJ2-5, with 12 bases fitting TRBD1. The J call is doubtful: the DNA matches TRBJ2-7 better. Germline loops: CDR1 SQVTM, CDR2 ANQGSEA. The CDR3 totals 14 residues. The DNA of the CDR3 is TGCAGCGTTGCACCGGGACAGGGGGCCGACGAGCAGTACTTC. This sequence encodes CSVAPGQGADEQYF.

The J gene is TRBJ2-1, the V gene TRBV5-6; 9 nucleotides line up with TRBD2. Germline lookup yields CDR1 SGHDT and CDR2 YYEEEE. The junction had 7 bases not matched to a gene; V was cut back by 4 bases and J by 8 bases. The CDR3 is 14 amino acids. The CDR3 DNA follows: TGTGCCAGCAGCCAGCGGGAGGCCGTCGATGAGCAGTTCTTC. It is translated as CASSQREAVDEQFF.

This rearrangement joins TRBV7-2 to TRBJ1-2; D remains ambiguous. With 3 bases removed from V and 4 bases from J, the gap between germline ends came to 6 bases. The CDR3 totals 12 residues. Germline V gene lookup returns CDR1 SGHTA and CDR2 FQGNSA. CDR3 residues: CASSFPGYGYTF. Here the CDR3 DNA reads TGTGCCAGCAGCTTTCCGGGCTATGGCTACACCTTC.

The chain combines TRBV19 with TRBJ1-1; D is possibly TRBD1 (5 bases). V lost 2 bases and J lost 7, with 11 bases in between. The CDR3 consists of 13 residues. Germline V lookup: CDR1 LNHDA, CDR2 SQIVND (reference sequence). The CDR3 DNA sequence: TGTGCCAGTAGTATATCAGGGTACGTTGAAGCTTTCTTT. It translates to CASSISGYVEAFF.

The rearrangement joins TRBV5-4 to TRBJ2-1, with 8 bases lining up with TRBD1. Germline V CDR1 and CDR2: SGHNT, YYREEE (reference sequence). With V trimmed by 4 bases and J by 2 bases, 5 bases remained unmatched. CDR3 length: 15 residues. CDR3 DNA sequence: TGTGCCAGCAGCCCCTGGACAGGGACCTACAATGAGCAGTTCTTC. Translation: CASSPWTGTYNEQFF.

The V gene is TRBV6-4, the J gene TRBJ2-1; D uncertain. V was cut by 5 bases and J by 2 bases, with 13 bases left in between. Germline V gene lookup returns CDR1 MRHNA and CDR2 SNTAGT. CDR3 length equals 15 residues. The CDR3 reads CASSLTASPYNEQFF. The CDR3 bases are TGTGCCAGCAGTTTAACGGCTAGTCCCTACAATGAGCAGTTCTTC.

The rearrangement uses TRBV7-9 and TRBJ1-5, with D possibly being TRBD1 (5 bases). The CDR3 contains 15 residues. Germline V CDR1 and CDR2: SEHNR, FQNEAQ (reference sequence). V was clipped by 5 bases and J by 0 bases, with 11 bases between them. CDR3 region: CASSPRGNSNQPQHF. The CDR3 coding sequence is TGTGCCAGCAGCCCAAGGGGAAATAGCAATCAGCCCCAGCATTTT.

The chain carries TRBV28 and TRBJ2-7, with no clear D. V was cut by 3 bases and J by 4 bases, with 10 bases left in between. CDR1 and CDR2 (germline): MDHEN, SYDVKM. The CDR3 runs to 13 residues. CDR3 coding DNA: TGTGCCAGCAGTTTGGCCCCCCCATACGAGCAGTACTTC. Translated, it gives CASSLAPPYEQYF.

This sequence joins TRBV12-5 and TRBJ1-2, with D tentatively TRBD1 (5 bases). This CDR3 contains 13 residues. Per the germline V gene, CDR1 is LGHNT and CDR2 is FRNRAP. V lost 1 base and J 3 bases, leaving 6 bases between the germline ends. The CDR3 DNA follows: TGTGCTAGTGGTTTGGGACAGTACTATGGCTACACCTTC. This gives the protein CASGLGQYYGYTF.

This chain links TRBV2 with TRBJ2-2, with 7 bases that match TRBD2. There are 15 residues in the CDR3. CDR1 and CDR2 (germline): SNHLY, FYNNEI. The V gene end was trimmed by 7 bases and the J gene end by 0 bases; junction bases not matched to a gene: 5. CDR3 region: CASKRGDANTGELFF. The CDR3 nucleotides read TGTGCCAGCAAACGGGGGGATGCGAACACCGGGGAGCTGTTTTTT.

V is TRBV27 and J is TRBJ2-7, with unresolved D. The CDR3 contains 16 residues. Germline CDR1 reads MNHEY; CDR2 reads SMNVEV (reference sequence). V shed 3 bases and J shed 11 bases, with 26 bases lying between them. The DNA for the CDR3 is TGTGCCAGCAGTTTGTTACCCCAGGCGTCCTCCCATTTGGAGTACTTC. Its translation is CASSLLPQASSHLEYF.

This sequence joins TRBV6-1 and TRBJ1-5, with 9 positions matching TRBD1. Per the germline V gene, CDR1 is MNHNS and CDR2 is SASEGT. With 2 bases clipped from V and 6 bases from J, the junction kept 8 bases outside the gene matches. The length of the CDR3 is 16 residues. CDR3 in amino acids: CASSELRDRAGQPQHF. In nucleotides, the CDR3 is TGTGCCAGCAGTGAACTCCGGGACAGGGCGGGTCAGCCCCAGCATTTT.

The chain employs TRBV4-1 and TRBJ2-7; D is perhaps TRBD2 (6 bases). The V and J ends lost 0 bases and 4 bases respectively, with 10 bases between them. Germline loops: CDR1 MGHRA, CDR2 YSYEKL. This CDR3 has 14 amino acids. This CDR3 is CASSQDWDFYEQYF. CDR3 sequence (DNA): TGCGCCAGCAGCCAAGATTGGGACTTTTACGAGCAGTACTTC.

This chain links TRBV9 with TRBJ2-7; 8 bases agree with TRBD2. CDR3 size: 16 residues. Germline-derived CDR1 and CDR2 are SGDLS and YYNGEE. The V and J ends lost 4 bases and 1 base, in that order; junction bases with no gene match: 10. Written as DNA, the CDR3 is TGTGCCAGCAGCCCACGAGCGGGAGAGGCGTCCTACGAGCAGTACTTC. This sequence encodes CASSPRAGEASYEQYF.

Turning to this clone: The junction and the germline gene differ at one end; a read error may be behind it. The CDR3 here is CASSRGGSSNGQFF. CDR3 in DNA: TGTGCCAGCAGTAGGGGGGGCTCGTCCAATGGGCAGTTCTTC. The chain joins TRBV6-1 to TRBJ2-1; weak D call: TRBD2 (7 bases). Per the germline V gene, CDR1 is MNHNS and CDR2 is SASEGT. The CDR3 covers 14 residues.